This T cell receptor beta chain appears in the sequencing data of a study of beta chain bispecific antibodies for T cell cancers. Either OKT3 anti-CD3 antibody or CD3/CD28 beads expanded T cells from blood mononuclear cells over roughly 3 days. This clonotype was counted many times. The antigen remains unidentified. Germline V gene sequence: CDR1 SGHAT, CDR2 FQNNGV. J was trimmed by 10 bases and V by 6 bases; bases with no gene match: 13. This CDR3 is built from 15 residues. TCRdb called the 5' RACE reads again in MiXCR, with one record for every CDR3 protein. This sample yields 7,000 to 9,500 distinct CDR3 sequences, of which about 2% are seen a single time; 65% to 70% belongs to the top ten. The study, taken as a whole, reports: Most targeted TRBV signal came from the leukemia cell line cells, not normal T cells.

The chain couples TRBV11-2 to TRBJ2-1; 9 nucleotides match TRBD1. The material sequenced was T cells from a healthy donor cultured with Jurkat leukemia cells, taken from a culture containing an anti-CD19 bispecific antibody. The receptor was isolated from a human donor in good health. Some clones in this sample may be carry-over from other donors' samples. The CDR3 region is CASRDRDREDQEQFF. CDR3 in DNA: TGTGCCAGCAGAGACCGGGACAGGGAGGACCAGGAGCAGTTCTTC.